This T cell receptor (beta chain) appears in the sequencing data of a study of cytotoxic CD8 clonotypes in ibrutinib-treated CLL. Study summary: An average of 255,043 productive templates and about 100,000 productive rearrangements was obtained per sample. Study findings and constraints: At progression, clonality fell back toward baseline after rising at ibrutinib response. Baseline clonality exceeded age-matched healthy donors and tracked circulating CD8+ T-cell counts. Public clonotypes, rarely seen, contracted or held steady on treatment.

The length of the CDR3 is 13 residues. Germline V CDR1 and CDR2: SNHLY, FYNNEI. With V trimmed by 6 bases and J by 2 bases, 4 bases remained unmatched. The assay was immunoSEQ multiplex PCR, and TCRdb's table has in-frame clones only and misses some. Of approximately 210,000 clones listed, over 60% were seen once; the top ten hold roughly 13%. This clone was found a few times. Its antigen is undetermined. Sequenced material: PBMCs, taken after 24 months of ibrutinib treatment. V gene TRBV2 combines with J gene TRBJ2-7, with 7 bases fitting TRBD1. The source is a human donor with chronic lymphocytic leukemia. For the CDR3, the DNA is TGTGCCAGCAGGAGACAGGGAACCTACGAGCAGTACTTC. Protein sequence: CASRRQGTYEQYF.